The 5 T cell receptor beta chains given below trace back to one sample, sequenced in a study of control samples from healthy donors and cancer patients. Data came from immunoSEQ multiplex PCR; TCRdb stores just in-frame clones and leaves some out. The table lists about 120,000 clones, over 90% of them singletons. Sequenced input: blood. Receptors were obtained from a man aged 25-40 years in good health.

CDR3 in DNA: TGTGCCAGCAGCTTAGATCGCAGAGCTATCTATGGCTACACCTTC. As protein: CASSLDRRAIYGYTF. The V and J genes are TRBV11-2 and TRBJ1-2; no firm D call. CDR3 length equals 15 residues. CDR1 is SGHAT, CDR2 FQNNGV, per germline. V lost 0 bases and J 4 bases, leaving 12 bases between the germline ends. The variable domain in full, completed from reference TRBV11-2 and TRBJ1-2, reads EAGVAQSPRYKIIEKRQSVAFWCNPISGHATLYWYQQILGQGPKLLIQFQNNGVVDDSQLPKDRFSAERLKGVDSTLKIQPAKLEDSAVYLCASSLDRRAIYGYTFGSGTRLTVV.

This rearrangement joins TRBV6-1 to TRBJ1-2, with D perhaps TRBD1 (5 bases). The CDR3 is 15 amino acids. Germline V CDR1 and CDR2: MNHNS, SASEGT. V shed 3 bases and J shed 4 bases, with 15 bases lying between them. The CDR3, as DNA: TGTGCCAGCAGTGAGGCCCGGGACGGCGTCTATGGCTACACCTTC. Translation: CASSEARDGVYGYTF.

The chain recombines TRBV7-3 with TRBJ1-2, with 8 bases fitting TRBD1. The CDR3 length is 16 residues. Germline lookup yields CDR1 SGHTA and CDR2 FQGTGA. Unmatched junction bases numbered 6, after V lost 2 bases and J lost 1 base. CDR3 sequence (DNA): TGTGCCAGCAGCTTAGGTGGGACAGGAGATAACTATGGCTACACCTTC. Protein: CASSLGGTGDNYGYTF.

This clone has only one observation. CDR3 sequence reads: CASSLGGTSAEQYF. The CDR3 bases are TGTGCCAGCAGCTTAGGCGGGACTAGCGCCGAGCAGTACTTC. V is TRBV7-9 and J is TRBJ2-7, with 10 bases lining up with TRBD2. The length of the CDR3 is 14 residues. CDR1 is SEHNR and CDR2 is FQNEAQ in the germline V gene (reference sequence). V was pared by 1 base and J by 6 bases, with 3 bases of the junction left unmatched.

The chain joins TRBV21-1 to TRBJ2-7; whether TRBD1, the table's D call, matches the DNA was not checked. TRBV21-1 is recorded as a pseudogene. The CDR3 is 13 residues long. The DNA for the CDR3 is TGTGCCAGCAGCGACCACAGGTATGAGCGGCAGTACGTC. This encodes CASSDHRYERQYV.